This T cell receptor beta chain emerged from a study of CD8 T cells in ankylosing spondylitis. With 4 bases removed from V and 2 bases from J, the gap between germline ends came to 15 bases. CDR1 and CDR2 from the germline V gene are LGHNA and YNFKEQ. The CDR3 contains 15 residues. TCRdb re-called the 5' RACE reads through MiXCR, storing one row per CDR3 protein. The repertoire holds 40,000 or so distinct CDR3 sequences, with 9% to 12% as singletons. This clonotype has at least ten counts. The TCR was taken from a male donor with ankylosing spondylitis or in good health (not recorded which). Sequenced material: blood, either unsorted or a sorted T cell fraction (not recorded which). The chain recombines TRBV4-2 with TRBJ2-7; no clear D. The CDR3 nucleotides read TGTGCCAGCAGCCCTCGTACGACGGCAACCTACGAGCAGTACTTC. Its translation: CASSPRTTATYEQYF.